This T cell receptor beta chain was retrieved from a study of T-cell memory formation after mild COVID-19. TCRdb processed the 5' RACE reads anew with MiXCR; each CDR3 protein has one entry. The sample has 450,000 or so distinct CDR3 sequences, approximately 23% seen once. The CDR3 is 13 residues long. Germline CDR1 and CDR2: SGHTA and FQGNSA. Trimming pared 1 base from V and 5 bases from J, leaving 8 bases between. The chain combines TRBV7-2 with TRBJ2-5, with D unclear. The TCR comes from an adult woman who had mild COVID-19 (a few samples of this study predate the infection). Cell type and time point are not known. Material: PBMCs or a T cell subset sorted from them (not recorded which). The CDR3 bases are TGTGCCAGCAGCTTAGTCTTTCGCGAGACCCAGTACTTC. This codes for CASSLVFRETQYF.